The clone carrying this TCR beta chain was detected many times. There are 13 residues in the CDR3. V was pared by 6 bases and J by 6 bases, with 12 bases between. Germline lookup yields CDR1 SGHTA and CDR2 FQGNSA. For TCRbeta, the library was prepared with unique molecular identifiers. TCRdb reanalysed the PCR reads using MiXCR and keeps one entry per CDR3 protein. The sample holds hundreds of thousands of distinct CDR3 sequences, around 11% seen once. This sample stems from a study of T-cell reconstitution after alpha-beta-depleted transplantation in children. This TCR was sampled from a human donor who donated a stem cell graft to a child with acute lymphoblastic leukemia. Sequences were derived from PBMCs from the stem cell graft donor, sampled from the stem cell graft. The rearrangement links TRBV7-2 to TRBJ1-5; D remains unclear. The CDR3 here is CASRREGGQPQHF. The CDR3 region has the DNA TGTGCCAGCAGGCGGGAGGGAGGTCAGCCCCAGCATTTT. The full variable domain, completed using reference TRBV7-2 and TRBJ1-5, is GAGVSQSPSNKVTEKGKDVELRCDPISGHTALYWYRQSLGQGLEFLIYFQGNSAPDKSGLPSDRFSAERTGGSVSTLTIQRTQQEDSAVYLCASRREGGQPQHFGDGTRLSIL.